The 29 T cell receptor beta chains in this list originate from one sample, sequenced in a study of OX40 agonist ivuxolimab in advanced cancers. The assay was immunoSEQ multiplex PCR, and TCRdb's table has in-frame clones only and misses some. The sample consists of about 84,000 clones, about 93% of them appearing once. The sample consisted of CD4+ or CD8+ T cells sorted from blood, taken in a trial of the OX40 agonist ivuxolimab. The source of these receptors is an adult with an advanced solid tumor such as melanoma, head and neck, liver or kidney cancer.

V is TRBV4-1 and J is TRBJ2-7, with D hard to call. This CDR3 is built from 14 residues. The V gene lost 1 base and the J gene lost 7 bases, with 14 bases spanning the gap. The V gene's germline CDR1 is MGHRA and CDR2 YSYEKL. The CDR3 region is CASSQVRATGEQYF. In nucleotides, the CDR3 is TGCGCCAGCAGCCAAGTTCGGGCTACCGGGGAGCAGTACTTC.

V gene TRBV5-1 combines with J gene TRBJ2-5, with D hard to call. The V gene lost 0 bases and the J gene lost 9 bases, with 12 bases spanning the gap. From germline, CDR1 is SGHRS and CDR2 YFSETQ. The CDR3 runs to 13 residues. The CDR3 nucleotides are TGCGCCAGCAGCTTGGGGGCCGGGTTAGCCCAGTACTTC. Translating gives CASSLGAGLAQYF.

This clone was seen more than once but under ten times. The chain links TRBV10-3 to TRBJ1-5, with D perhaps matching TRBD1 (5 bases). The germline V and J ends were trimmed by 8 bases and 5 bases, with 16 bases remaining between them. The CDR3 consists of 14 residues. Looked up from germline, CDR1 is ENHRY and CDR2 is SYGVKD. CDR3 bases: TGTGCCATCGGGATTCGGCAGGGAGATCAGCCCCAGCATTTT. This gives the protein CAIGIRQGDQPQHF.

This chain links TRBV5-5 with TRBJ2-1, with TRBD2 matching over 8 bases. J gave up 7 bases and V 2 bases, and 5 bases lay outside the gene matches. The CDR3 consists of 14 residues. Germline V gene sequence: CDR1 SGHKS, CDR2 YYEKEE (reference sequence). The DNA for the CDR3 is TGTGCCAGCAGCTTCAGCGGGAGCGAGAATGAGCAGTTCTTC. As protein: CASSFSGSENEQFF. Combining the CDR3 with reference TRBV5-5 and TRBJ2-1 gives the whole variable domain DAGVTQSPTHLIKTRGQQVTLRCSPISGHKSVSWYQQVLGQGPQFIFQYYEKEERGRGNFPDRFSARQFPNYSSELNVNALLLGDSALYLCASSFSGSENEQFFGPGTRLTVL.

The chain recombines TRBV10-1 with TRBJ2-5; TRBD1 matches 11 bases. This CDR3 is built from 14 residues. Germline CDR1 WNHNN, CDR2 SYGVQD (reference sequence). V shed 4 bases and J 3 bases; nucleotides not matched to a gene: 1. The CDR3 loop is CASSGGQGEETQYF. The CDR3 region has the DNA TGCGCCAGCAGTGGGGGACAGGGGGAAGAGACCCAGTACTTC.

The chain combines TRBV11-3 with TRBJ2-7, with D perhaps matching TRBD1 (5 bases). The ends were cut back, 4 bases at V and 2 bases at J, with 9 bases in the middle. Looked up from germline, CDR1 is SGHNT and CDR2 is YENEEA. CDR3 length: 13 amino acids. CDR3 amino acids: CASSWAGTYEQYF. CDR3 sequence (DNA): TGTGCCAGCAGCTGGGCAGGGACCTACGAGCAGTACTTC.

J is TRBJ1-2 and V is TRBV10-2, with unresolved D. The CDR3 has 13 residues. V gave up 1 base and J gave up 3 bases, with 6 bases separating them. CDR1 WSHSY and CDR2 SAAADI come from the germline V gene. In DNA form, the CDR3 reads TGCGCCAGCAGTGAGTTTAGGTACTATGGCTACACCTTC. Translating gives CASSEFRYYGYTF.

This sequence joins TRBV5-6 and TRBJ2-5, with 8 nucleotides matching TRBD2. The CDR3 is made up of 15 amino acids. J gave up 0 bases and V 4 bases, and 5 bases lay outside the gene matches. Germline CDR1 and CDR2: SGHDT and YYEEEE. The CDR3 DNA reads as TGTGCCAGCAGCCTTAGCGGGGCCGACCAAGAGACCCAGTACTTC. It specifies CASSLSGADQETQYF.

J is TRBJ1-2 and V is TRBV14; the D is unclear. Looked up from germline, CDR1 is SGHDN and CDR2 is FVKESK. This CDR3 has 14 amino acids. V lost 4 bases, J lost 4 bases, and 13 bases lay in between. CDR3 DNA sequence: TGTGCCAGCAGCCCCTTGACGGACCCCTATGGCTACACCTTC. Translating gives CASSPLTDPYGYTF.

This clone was recorded once. The chain uses TRBV28 and TRBJ2-7; the match to TRBD1 covers 7 bases. CDR1 and CDR2 from the germline V gene are MDHEN and SYDVKM. V lost 6 bases, J lost 2 bases, and 7 bases stayed unmatched. This CDR3 region has 14 residues. CDR3 nucleotides: TGTGCCAGCAGAACACAGGGGAACCCCTACGAGCAGTACTTC. Translated, it gives CASRTQGNPYEQYF.

J is TRBJ2-1 and V is TRBV10-1; perhaps TRBD2 as D (6 bases). The CDR3 loop spans 16 amino acids. The germline V gene encodes CDR1 WNHNN and CDR2 SYGVQD (reference sequence). Trimming shortened V by 0 bases and J by 2 bases, and 11 bases separated the two germline ends. The CDR3 DNA is TGCGCCAGCAGTGAGTCAAAAGCGGGTACCTACAATGAGCAGTTCTTC. Translating it yields CASSESKAGTYNEQFF.

The chain joins TRBV6-5 to TRBJ1-3; D remains unclear. V lost 5 bases and J lost 0, with 8 bases in between. This CDR3 has 14 amino acids. Per the germline V gene, CDR1 is MNHEY and CDR2 is SVGAGI. CDR3: CASSTLSSGNTIYF. The CDR3 nucleotides are TGTGCCAGCAGTACCCTGAGCTCTGGAAACACCATATATTTT.

The chain joins TRBV2 to TRBJ2-7; 9 bases fit TRBD1. V lost 6 bases and J lost 4; bases outside the gene matches: 7. The CDR3 loop spans 14 amino acids. Germline lookup yields CDR1 SNHLY and CDR2 FYNNEI. CDR3 protein: CASSRDRDWYEQYF. The CDR3 nucleotides are TGTGCCAGCAGCCGGGACAGGGATTGGTACGAGCAGTACTTC.

Of note for this clone: The same CDR3 can be traced to other DNA sequences in this sample. The CDR3 nucleotides read TGTGCCAGCAGACTTAGGGGGGAGGGGGGCTACACCTTC. Protein product: CASRLRGEGGYTF. V and J are TRBV6-1 and TRBJ1-2; TRBD1 is a possible D gene (6 bases). Trimming stripped 6 bases from V and 8 bases from J, with 16 bases between. The CDR3 is made up of 13 amino acids. Germline V gene sequence: CDR1 MNHNS, CDR2 SASEGT.

The V call is TRBV5-1, the J call TRBJ2-7; TRBD1 or TRBD2 may be the D gene (6 bases each). The ends were cut back, 7 bases at V and 7 bases at J, with 24 bases in the middle. The CDR3 consists of 15 residues. The germline gives CDR1 SGHRS, CDR2 YFSETQ. The CDR3 nucleotides are TGCGCCAGCTGTCCAATCCCGGGGGCCGCGGGAGAGCAGTACTTC. As protein: CASCPIPGAAGEQYF.

The CDR3 spells CASIVAGGDTQYF. In DNA, the CDR3 is TGTGCCAGCATTGTAGCGGGGGGAGATACGCAGTATTTT. This rearrangement joins TRBV6-1 to TRBJ2-3; 10 nucleotides line up with TRBD2. Germline assignment: CDR1 MNHNS and CDR2 SASEGT. V lost 7 bases to trimming and J lost 5 bases; unmatched junction nucleotides: 3. The length of the CDR3 is 13 residues.

V is TRBV19 and J is TRBJ1-1, with D maybe TRBD1 (5 bases). This CDR3 spans 16 amino acids. Germline V gene lookup returns CDR1 LNHDA and CDR2 SQIVND (reference sequence). V was clipped by 6 bases and J by 1 base, with 18 bases between them. CDR3 residues: CASRPYPSTGNTEAFF. The CDR3 DNA reads as TGTGCCAGTAGACCCTACCCTTCAACAGGGAACACTGAAGCTTTCTTT.

This chain connects TRBV28 to TRBJ1-1; D ambiguous. The CDR3 is 12 residues long. Germline V gene lookup returns CDR1 MDHEN and CDR2 SYDVKM. Trimming left V 8 bases short and J 4 bases short, with 11 bases between. The CDR3 sequence is CASQDQSTEAFF. The CDR3 region has the DNA TGTGCCAGCCAGGACCAGTCCACTGAAGCTTTCTTT.

The rearrangement uses TRBV10-3 and TRBJ2-1, with D possibly TRBD1 on 6 matching bases. Germline V lookup: CDR1 ENHRY, CDR2 SYGVKD. V dropped 4 bases and J dropped 3 bases, with 19 bases sitting between them. CDR3 length: 17 residues. Here the CDR3 reads CAISVRVVGGSYNEQFF. The CDR3 DNA reads TGTGCCATCAGTGTAAGGGTAGTAGGGGGTAGCTACAATGAGCAGTTCTTC.

The CDR3 DNA reads as TGTGCCAGCAGAGGTAGCGGGATAGCTTACGAGCAGTACTTC. The encoded protein is CASRGSGIAYEQYF. The chain joins TRBV6-5 to TRBJ2-7; TRBD2 matches at 8 bases. This CDR3 contains 14 residues. Germline assignment: CDR1 MNHEY and CDR2 SVGAGI. V was clipped by 6 bases and J by 4 bases; unmatched bases: 8.

In the case of this clone: At one boundary the junction diverges from the germline segment, which might be a read error. This chain uses TRBV7-7 with TRBJ2-5; either TRBD1 or TRBD2 may fit D (5 bases each). The CDR3 extends over 15 amino acids. Germline values: CDR1 SSHAT, CDR2 FNYEAQ (reference sequence). The CDR3 protein is CASSLAGGTQETQYF. CDR3 in DNA: TGTGCTAGCAGCTTGGCAGGTGGGACCCAAGAGACCCAGTACTTC.

V usage is TRBV6-5 and J usage is TRBJ2-7; D is possibly TRBD2 (7 bases). The V gene's germline CDR1 is MNHEY and CDR2 SVGAGI. This CDR3 is built from 14 residues. With 7 bases removed from V and 6 bases from J, the gap between germline ends came to 19 bases. The CDR3 sequence: CASTREGGRSEQYF. CDR3 DNA sequence: TGTGCCAGCACCAGAGAGGGGGGGCGATCCGAGCAGTACTTC.

J is TRBJ2-3 and V is TRBV4-1; the D call may be TRBD1 or TRBD2 (5 bases each). In germline, CDR1 is MGHRA, CDR2 YSYEKL. Trimming shortened V by 0 bases and J by 6 bases, and 19 bases separated the two germline ends. The CDR3 loop spans 17 amino acids. The CDR3 DNA reads as TGCGCCAGCAGCCAAGATCACGGGGCCCCAGGTGGCGATACGCAGTATTTT. Its translation is CASSQDHGAPGGDTQYF.

The rearrangement links TRBV5-8 to TRBJ1-4; D not resolved. CDR3 length: 14 amino acids. Looked up from germline, CDR1 is SGHTS and CDR2 is YDEGEE. The ends were cut back, 6 bases at V and 4 bases at J, with 13 bases in the middle. CDR3 residues: CASIKRAGNEKLFF. CDR3 nucleotide sequence: TGTGCCAGCATTAAGAGGGCTGGTAATGAAAAACTGTTTTTT.

V and J are TRBV7-2 and TRBJ2-1, with TRBD2 matching over 8 bases. This CDR3 has 16 residues. CDR1 and CDR2 from the germline V gene are SGHTA and FQGNSA. Trimming removed 1 base from V and 4 bases from J; junction bases left unmatched: 6. CDR3 loop: CASSLGSGLGYNEQFF. In DNA form, the CDR3 reads TGTGCCAGCAGCTTAGGCTCGGGACTAGGGTACAATGAGCAGTTCTTC.

The chain couples TRBV7-2 to TRBJ2-4; D may be TRBD1 (5 bases). Germline V lookup: CDR1 SGHTA, CDR2 FQGNSA. V lost 2 bases to trimming and J lost 7 bases, with 21 bases between them. The CDR3 is made up of 17 amino acids. The chain's CDR3 is CASSLLQANVKINIQYF. The CDR3 DNA reads as TGTGCCAGCAGCTTATTACAGGCCAATGTAAAAATCAACATTCAGTACTTC.

The V call is TRBV18, the J call TRBJ2-5; D remains ambiguous. Germline lookup yields CDR1 KGHSH and CDR2 LQKENI. V lost 0 bases to trimming and J lost 5 bases, with 7 bases between them. This CDR3 region has 13 residues. CDR3 loop: CASSPPIRETQYF. CDR3 nucleotides: TGTGCCAGCTCACCACCGATTAGGGAGACCCAGTACTTC.

The V call is TRBV13, the J call TRBJ2-7, with 8 bases fitting TRBD2. The germline CDR1 and CDR2 sequences are PRHDT and FYEKMQ (reference sequence). The length of the CDR3 is 14 residues. The V gene end was trimmed by 6 bases and the J gene end by 0 bases; junction bases not matched to a gene: 4. Written as DNA, the CDR3 is TGTGCCAGCAGTTCTAGCGGGCGCTCCTACGAGCAGTACTTC. Protein: CASSSSGRSYEQYF.

V gene TRBV28 combines with J gene TRBJ2-7, with 7 bases fitting TRBD1. The V segment lost 6 bases and the J segment 5 bases; nucleotides outside the gene matches: 13. CDR1 is MDHEN and CDR2 is SYDVKM in the germline V gene. This CDR3 contains 15 residues. CDR3 sequence (DNA): TGTGCCAGCAGCCCTAGACAGGGAAACTTAGACGAGCAGTACTTC. Translated: CASSPRQGNLDEQYF.